This T cell receptor beta chain appears in the sequencing data of a study of T-cell memory formation after mild COVID-19. As for the study in general: Most TCR clusters belonged to a single donor. Study results and caveats: Second-wave clones peaking on day 37 lacked confirmed SARS-CoV-2 specificity. There was a balanced CD4/CD8 profile in clones contracting day 15 to 85, and later expanders leaned CD4+.

This clonotype occurred a few times. Its antigen is undetermined. Amplification by 5'RACE using constant-segment primers produced TCR alpha and TCR beta cDNA libraries that carried sample barcodes and UMIs. TCRdb reprocessed the 5' RACE reads via MiXCR and lists one record per CDR3 protein. In the table there are under 200,000 distinct CDR3 sequences, roughly 31% of which are singletons. This CDR3 is built from 14 residues. Per the germline V gene, CDR1 is LGHDT and CDR2 is YNNKEL (reference sequence). V was cut by 4 bases and J by 11 bases, with 21 bases left in between. The receptor's source is an adult woman who had mild COVID-19 (a few samples of this study predate the infection). Cell type and time point are not known. This chain connects TRBV3-1 to TRBJ2-7; D ambiguous. The sequenced material came from PBMCs or a T cell subset sorted from them (not recorded which). The CDR3 sequence: CASSPVVSASGEYF. CDR3 in DNA: TGTGCCAGCAGCCCCGTCGTTTCGGCCTCAGGAGAGTACTTC.